The 8 T cell receptor beta chains given below trace back to one sample, sequenced in a study of T cell clones after liver transplantation (dated by TCRdb to about 2019). Library preparation employed the immunoSEQ multiplex PCR assay. TCRdb mirrors the immuneACCESS table, restricted to in-frame sequences. Some clones are absent from its copies; in checked studies, under half trace to an unresolved V gene, and the reason for the others is unknown. The sample has around 77,000 clones on record, under 90% of them singletons. 0.65% to 0.85% of the sample is taken by the ten largest. The sequenced sample was CD4+ T cells from blood, obtained 12 months after liver transplant. All receptors come from a human patient who received a liver transplant. After a transplant, the graft donor may have provided part of the T cells.

Note on this clone: Other nucleotide sequences in the sample specify the same CDR3. The chain employs TRBV4-3 and TRBJ2-3, with 11 positions matching TRBD2. Per the germline V gene, CDR1 is LGHNA and CDR2 is YSLEER. The CDR3 length is 17 residues. The junction had 5 bases not matched to a gene; V was cut back by 1 base and J by 2 bases. In DNA form, the CDR3 reads TGCGCCAGCAGCCAAGTACTAGCGGGAGCCCTCACAGATACGCAGTATTTT. Its translation is CASSQVLAGALTDTQYF.

The J gene is TRBJ1-5, the V gene TRBV19; D is undetermined. Germline V gene lookup returns CDR1 LNHDA and CDR2 SQIVND (reference sequence). V lost 5 bases, J lost 5 bases, and 10 bases lay in between. The CDR3 length is 13 residues. The CDR3 loop reads CASSGQLYQPQHF. CDR3 DNA: TGTGCCAGTAGTGGGCAGCTATATCAGCCCCAGCATTTT.

This clone was seen a handful of times. The gene calls are TRBV18 and TRBJ2-1; 13 nucleotides align to TRBD2. After removal of 1 base from V and 9 bases from J, the junction contained 3 bases not matched to a gene. The CDR3 is made up of 15 amino acids. Germline V lookup: CDR1 KGHSH, CDR2 LQKENI. CDR3 DNA: TGTGCCAGCTCACCACGGACTAGCGGGAGTGCTGAGCAGTTCTTC. Protein sequence: CASSPRTSGSAEQFF.

The J gene is TRBJ2-7, the V gene TRBV5-4; 8 bases line up with TRBD1. Per germline, CDR1 SGHNT and CDR2 YYREEE (reference sequence). J was trimmed by 0 bases and V by 0 bases; bases with no gene match: 5. The CDR3 contains 16 residues. The CDR3 nucleotides read TGTGCCAGCAGCTTGGGGCAGGGGGCGAGCTCCTACGAGCAGTACTTC. It is translated as CASSLGQGASSYEQYF.

The V and J genes are TRBV28 and TRBJ2-1; 7 bases align to TRBD2. There are 14 residues in the CDR3. CDR1 and CDR2 (germline): MDHEN, SYDVKM. V lost 3 bases, J lost 9 bases, and 8 bases stayed unmatched. Here the CDR3 reads CASSLPSGITEQFF. The CDR3 coding sequence is TGTGCCAGCAGTTTGCCCAGCGGGATAACTGAGCAGTTCTTC. The full variable domain, rest sourced from reference TRBV28 and TRBJ2-1, is DVKVTQSSRYLVKRTGEKVFLECVQDMDHENMFWYRQDPGLGLRLIYFSYDVKMKEKGDIPEGYSVSREKKERFSLILESASTNQTSMYLCASSLPSGITEQFFGPGTRLTVL.

The rearrangement joins TRBV19 to TRBJ2-1; 10 bases map to TRBD2. V shed 5 bases and J 9 bases; nucleotides not matched to a gene: 7. This CDR3 comprises 14 residues. Germline values: CDR1 LNHDA, CDR2 SQIVND (reference sequence). CDR3 nucleotide sequence: TGTGCCAGTAGTCGGAGCGGGAGGGCCGGTGAGCAGTTCTTC. As protein: CASSRSGRAGEQFF.

The chain links TRBV10-3 to TRBJ2-3; D possibly uses TRBD1 or TRBD2 (6 bases each). CDR1 is ENHRY, CDR2 SYGVKD, per germline. Trimming cost V 2 bases and J 1 base, with 10 bases left between them. The CDR3 spans 15 residues. The CDR3 protein is CAISEGGGGTDTQYF. CDR3 nucleotides: TGTGCCATCAGTGAGGGGGGCGGGGGCACAGATACGCAGTATTTT.

This chain links TRBV7-9 with TRBJ2-3; D ambiguous. Looked up from germline, CDR1 is SEHNR and CDR2 is FQNEAQ (reference sequence). V gave up 5 bases and J gave up 2 bases, with 5 bases separating them. CDR3 length equals 12 residues. This CDR3 reads CASSPYTDTQYF. The CDR3, as DNA: TGTGCCAGCAGCCCATACACAGATACGCAGTATTTT.